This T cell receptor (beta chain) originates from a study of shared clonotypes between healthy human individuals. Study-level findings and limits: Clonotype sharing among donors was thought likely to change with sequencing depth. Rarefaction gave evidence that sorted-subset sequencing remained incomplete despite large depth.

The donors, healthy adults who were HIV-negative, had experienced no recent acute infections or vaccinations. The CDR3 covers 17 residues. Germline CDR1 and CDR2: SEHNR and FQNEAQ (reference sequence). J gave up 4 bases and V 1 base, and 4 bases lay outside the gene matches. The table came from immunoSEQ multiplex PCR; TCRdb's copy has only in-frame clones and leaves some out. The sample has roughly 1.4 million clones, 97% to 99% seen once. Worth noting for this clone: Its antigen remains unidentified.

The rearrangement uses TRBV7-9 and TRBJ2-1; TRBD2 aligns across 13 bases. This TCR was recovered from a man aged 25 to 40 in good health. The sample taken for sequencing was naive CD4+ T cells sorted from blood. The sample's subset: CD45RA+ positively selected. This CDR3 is CASSLEATSGRYNEQFF. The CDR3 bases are TGTGCCAGCAGCTTAGAGGCGACTAGCGGGAGGTACAATGAGCAGTTCTTC.